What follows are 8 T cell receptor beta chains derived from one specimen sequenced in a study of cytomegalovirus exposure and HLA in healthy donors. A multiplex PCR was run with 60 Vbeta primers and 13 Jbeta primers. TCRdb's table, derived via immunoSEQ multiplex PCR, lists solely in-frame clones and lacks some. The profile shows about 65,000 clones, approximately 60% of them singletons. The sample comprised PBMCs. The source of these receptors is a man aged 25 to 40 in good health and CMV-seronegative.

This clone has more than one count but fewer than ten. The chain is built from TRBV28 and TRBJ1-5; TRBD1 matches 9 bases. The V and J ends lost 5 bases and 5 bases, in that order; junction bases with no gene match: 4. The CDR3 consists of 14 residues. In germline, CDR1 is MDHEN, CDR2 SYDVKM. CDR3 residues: CASSGTGTYQPQHF. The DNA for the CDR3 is TGTGCCAGCAGTGGGACAGGGACTTATCAGCCCCAGCATTTT.

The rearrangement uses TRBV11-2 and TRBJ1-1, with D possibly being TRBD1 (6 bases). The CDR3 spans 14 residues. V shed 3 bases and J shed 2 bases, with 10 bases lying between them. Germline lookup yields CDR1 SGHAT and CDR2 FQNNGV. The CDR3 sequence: CASSFSGTNTEAFF. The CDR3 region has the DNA TGTGCCAGCAGCTTTTCCGGGACAAACACTGAAGCTTTCTTT.

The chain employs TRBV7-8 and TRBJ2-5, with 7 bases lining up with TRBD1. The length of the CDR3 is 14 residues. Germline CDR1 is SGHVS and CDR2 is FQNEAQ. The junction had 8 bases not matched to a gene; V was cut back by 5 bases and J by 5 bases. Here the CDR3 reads CASSHRGLLETQYF. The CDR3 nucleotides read TGTGCCAGCAGCCACAGGGGCCTTTTGGAGACCCAGTACTTC.

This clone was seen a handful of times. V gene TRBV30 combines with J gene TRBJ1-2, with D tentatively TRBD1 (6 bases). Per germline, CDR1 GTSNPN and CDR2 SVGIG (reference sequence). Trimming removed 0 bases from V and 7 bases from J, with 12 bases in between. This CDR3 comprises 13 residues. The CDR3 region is CAWSVVDSLGYTF. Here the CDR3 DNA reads TGTGCCTGGAGTGTAGTGGACAGTCTTGGCTACACCTTC.

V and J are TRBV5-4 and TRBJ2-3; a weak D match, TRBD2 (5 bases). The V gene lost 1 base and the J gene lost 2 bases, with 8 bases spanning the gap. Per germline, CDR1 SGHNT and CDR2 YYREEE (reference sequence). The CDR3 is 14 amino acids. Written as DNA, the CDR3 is TGTGCCAGCAGCTTGTCAGCGGCCACAGATACGCAGTATTTT. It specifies CASSLSAATDTQYF.

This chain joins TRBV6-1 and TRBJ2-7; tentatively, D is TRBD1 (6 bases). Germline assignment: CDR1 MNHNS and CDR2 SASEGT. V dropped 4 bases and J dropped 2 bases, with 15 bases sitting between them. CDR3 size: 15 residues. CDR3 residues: CASSALATGTYEQYF. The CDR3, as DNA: TGTGCCAGCAGTGCCTTGGCCACAGGGACCTACGAGCAGTACTTC.

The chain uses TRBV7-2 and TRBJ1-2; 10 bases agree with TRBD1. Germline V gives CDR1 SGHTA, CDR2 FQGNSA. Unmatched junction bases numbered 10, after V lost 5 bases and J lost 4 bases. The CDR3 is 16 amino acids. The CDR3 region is CASSIFETGGGYGYTF. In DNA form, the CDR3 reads TGTGCCAGCAGCATATTCGAGACAGGGGGCGGCTATGGCTACACCTTC.

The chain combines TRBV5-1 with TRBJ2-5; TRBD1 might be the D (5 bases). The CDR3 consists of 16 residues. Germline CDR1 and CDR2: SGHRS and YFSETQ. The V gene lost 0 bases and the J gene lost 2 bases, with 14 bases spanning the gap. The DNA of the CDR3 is TGCGCCAGCAGCTTGGCCCGACAGACTCCTCAAGAGACCCAGTACTTC. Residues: CASSLARQTPQETQYF.